Below, 3 T cell receptor beta chains from the same sample are listed, as sequenced in a study of blood T cell repertoires in COVID-19. Using immunoSEQ multiplex PCR, the repertoire was profiled, and TCRdb retains in-frame clones only, with some absent. The table lists 200,000 to 250,000 clones, 83% of them singletons. The sample comprised peripheral blood. Every receptor here comes from a woman aged 45-65 years with acute or convalescent COVID-19.

This chain uses TRBV19 with TRBJ1-5, with D maybe TRBD1 (6 bases). The germline V gene encodes CDR1 LNHDA and CDR2 SQIVND (reference sequence). Trimming took off 2 bases at V and 5 bases at J, with 7 bases between the two ends. The CDR3 length is 13 residues. In nucleotides, the CDR3 is TGTGCCAGTAGTATATACAGGGATCAGCCCCAGCATTTT. This encodes CASSIYRDQPQHF.

This chain uses TRBV18 with TRBJ2-6, with a weak D call TRBD2 (6 bases). This CDR3 spans 16 amino acids. V lost 0 bases, J lost 1 base, and 7 bases lay in between. From germline, CDR1 is KGHSH and CDR2 LQKENI. The DNA of the CDR3 is TGTGCCAGCTCACCACCGGAGGGATCTGGGGCCAACGTCCTGACTTTC. The encoded protein is CASSPPEGSGANVLTF.

The chain uses TRBV30 and TRBJ2-7; TRBD1 agrees at 7 bases. Trimming at V came to 7 bases and at J to 5 bases, leaving 8 bases not matched to a gene. Per the germline V gene, CDR1 is GTSNPN and CDR2 is SVGIG (reference sequence). This CDR3 region has 12 residues. The CDR3 protein is CAFSDRRHEQYF. CDR3 DNA: TGTGCCTTCTCGGACAGGCGTCACGAGCAGTACTTC.